One and the same sample provided the 15 T cell receptor beta chains below, sequenced in a study of low-dose radiotherapy and immunotherapy resistance in tumors. Indicated time point: before trial treatment. Gene-specific TRAV and TRBV primers were used for first-strand cDNA, covering alpha and beta chains. PCR amplification of the TCRs was performed with Phusion for 20 PCR cycles, and it relied on a constant-region primer together with a V-primer adapter. MiXCR, applied by TCRdb to the reads, yields one record per CDR3 protein. This sample has 55,000 to 65,000 distinct CDR3 sequences, with less than 30% found just once. The material sequenced was PBMCs, taken before treatment. These TCRs come from a male donor with rectosigmoid adenocarcinoma.

This clonotype was seen many times. The chain recombines TRBV30 with TRBJ1-6; D perhaps matches TRBD1 (5 bases). Deletions cut 7 bases from V and 0 bases from J, with 13 bases between. The germline gives CDR1 GTSNPN, CDR2 SVGIG (reference sequence). The CDR3 contains 15 residues. In DNA form, the CDR3 reads TGTGCCTCGGGACGGTCAAGCTCCTATAATTCACCCCTCCACTTT. Its translation is CASGRSSSYNSPLHF.

Many counts were recorded for this clonotype. V gene TRBV28 combines with J gene TRBJ1-1, with TRBD1 matching 10 bases. Germline V gives CDR1 MDHEN, CDR2 SYDVKM. The CDR3 is made up of 14 amino acids. The ends lost 8 bases at V and 0 bases at J; junction bases unmatched: 3. CDR3 coding DNA: TGTGCCAGCGGGGACAGGGGCTTGAACACTGAAGCTTTCTTT. Protein sequence: CASGDRGLNTEAFF.

This clonotype was detected ten times or more. The chain employs TRBV7-9 and TRBJ2-7, with D possibly TRBD2 on 7 matching bases. This CDR3 region has 16 residues. The germline V gene encodes CDR1 SEHNR and CDR2 FQNEAQ (reference sequence). The ends were cut back, 5 bases at V and 0 bases at J, with 17 bases in the middle. The CDR3, as DNA: TGTGCCAGCAGCAACCCGGGGGGCCTAAGCTCCTACGAGCAGTACTTC. Its translation: CASSNPGGLSSYEQYF.

The table lists this clonotype with many counts. The gene calls are TRBV28 and TRBJ1-5; TRBD1 matches 12 bases. Trimming took 6 bases from V and 6 from J; bases not matched to a gene: 9. This CDR3 spans 16 amino acids. The germline CDR1 and CDR2 sequences are MDHEN and SYDVKM. The CDR3: CASRNRDRGLIQPQHF. The CDR3, as DNA: TGTGCCAGCAGGAACCGGGACAGGGGGCTTATTCAGCCCCAGCATTTT.

About this clonotype: A junction end diverges from the germline sequence, so it may reflect a read error. J is TRBJ2-5 and V is TRBV9, with TRBD2 matching 7 bases. This CDR3 has 16 residues. Germline V lookup: CDR1 SGDLS, CDR2 YYNGEE. This CDR3 is CASSVQDLAVGESQNF. CDR3 DNA sequence: TGTGCCAGCAGCGTCCAAGACCTAGCGGTGGGGGAGAGCCAGAACTTC.

In regard to this clonotype: This likely traces to a read error, being one base from a far larger clone. V is TRBV1 and J is TRBJ2-1; TRBD2 is the table's D call and was not checked against the DNA. TRBV1 is a listed pseudogene. The CDR3 runs to 21 residues. The CDR3 loop is CASSETRSRRGAETPYNEQFF. The CDR3 DNA reads TGTGCCAGCAGCGAAACCCGTAGCAGGAGGGGGGCGGAGACGCCCTACAATGAGCAGTTCTTC.

As for this clonotype: This likely traces to a read error, being one base from a far larger clone. V and J are TRBV6-4 and TRBJ2-7; 7 bases agree with TRBD1. This CDR3 region has 13 residues. The germline gives CDR1 MRHNA, CDR2 SNTAGT. The trim removed 9 bases at V and 7 bases at J, leaving 12 bases unmatched. The CDR3 loop reads CASPGQRNNEQYF. CDR3 nucleotide sequence: TGTGCCAGTCCGGGACAGCGAAACAATGAGCAGTACTTC.

This clonotype was counted at least ten times. This rearrangement joins TRBV19 to TRBJ1-1; TRBD1 matches at 7 bases. In germline, CDR1 is LNHDA, CDR2 SQIVND (reference sequence). The CDR3 contains 13 residues. V lost 6 bases and J lost 5; bases outside the gene matches: 6. CDR3 amino acids: CASRHRGGTEAFF. The DNA for the CDR3 is TGTGCCAGTAGGCACAGGGGTGGGACTGAAGCTTTCTTT.

The V and J genes are TRBV6-1 and TRBJ2-5, with a weak D call TRBD2 (7 bases). The CDR3 extends over 13 amino acids. Trimming removed 9 bases at V and 3 bases at J, with 14 bases between. Germline-derived CDR1 and CDR2 are MNHNS and SASEGT. CDR3 sequence reads: CASQRGAEETQYF. The DNA of the CDR3 is TGTGCCAGTCAACGGGGGGCGGAAGAGACCCAGTACTTC.

This clonotype was seen repeatedly, ten times or more. The chain links TRBV3-1 to TRBJ2-7; D gene uncertain. Trimming shortened V by 6 bases and J by 5 bases, and 11 bases separated the two germline ends. The CDR3 has 12 residues. Per the germline V gene, CDR1 is LGHDT and CDR2 is YNNKEL (reference sequence). CDR3 in amino acids: CASSPGRDEQYF. The DNA for the CDR3 is TGTGCCAGCAGTCCAGGACGGGACGAGCAGTACTTC.

The V gene is TRBV14, the J gene TRBJ2-4; the D gene is possibly TRBD2 (5 bases). Between the trimmed V and J ends, which lost 4 bases and 8 bases, there was a span of 15 bases. Germline CDR1 reads SGHDN; CDR2 reads FVKESK. The CDR3 sequence is 14 residues long. CDR3 nucleotide sequence: TGTGCCAGCAGCCGGTACGGGGTCGGGGACATTCAGTACTTC. It translates to CASSRYGVGDIQYF. The variable domain in full, completed from reference TRBV14 and TRBJ2-4, reads EAGVTQFPSHSVIEKGQTVTLRCDPISGHDNLYWYRRVMGKEIKFLLHFVKESKQDESGMPNNRFLAERTGGTYSTLKVQPAELEDSGVYFCASSRYGVGDIQYFGAGTRLSVL.

At least ten counts were recorded for this clonotype. The genes are TRBV7-9 and TRBJ2-7; TRBD2 is a possible D gene (5 bases). Germline V CDR1 and CDR2: SEHNR, FQNEAQ (reference sequence). This CDR3 is 14 amino acids long. V lost 2 bases and J 5 bases, leaving 13 bases between the germline ends. The CDR3: CASSLRGGSDEQYF. CDR3 bases: TGTGCCAGCAGCTTAAGAGGCGGGTCCGACGAGCAGTACTTC.

About this clonotype: A far larger clone is one base from this, pointing to a likely read error. In DNA, the CDR3 is TGTGCCAGCAGCGGTTCTAGCGCCGCGGGCGAGCAGTTCTTC. This encodes CASSGSSAAGEQFF. V usage is TRBV5-5 and J usage is TRBJ2-1; a weak D match, TRBD2 (6 bases). The CDR3 is 14 residues long. Trimming pared 4 bases from V and 10 bases from J, leaving 18 bases between. CDR1 is SGHKS, CDR2 YYEKEE, per germline (reference sequence). The full variable domain, completed using reference TRBV5-5 and TRBJ2-1, is DAGVTQSPTHLIKTRGQQVTLRCSPISGHKSVSWYQQVLGQGPQFIFQYYEKEERGRGNFPDRFSARQFPNYSSELNVNALLLGDSALYLCASSGSSAAGEQFFGPGTRLTVL.

CDR3 bases: TGTGCTAGTGGCCCATCTAGCACAGATACGCAGTATTTT. Its protein is CASGPSSTDTQYF. The chain uses TRBV12-5 and TRBJ2-3; no clear D gene. CDR3 length: 13 amino acids. With 6 bases removed from V and 0 bases from J, the gap between germline ends came to 7 bases. Germline loops: CDR1 LGHNT, CDR2 FRNRAP.

This clonotype was picked up many times. The gene calls are TRBV6-2 or TRBV6-3 and TRBJ1-1; D not resolved. The V end was cut by 0 bases, the J end by 5 bases, with 7 bases between. This CDR3 contains 13 residues. CDR1 MNHEY and CDR2 SVGEGT come from the germline V gene. The CDR3 is CASSYSYGTEAFF. DNA for the CDR3: TGTGCCAGCAGTTACTCGTACGGAACTGAAGCTTTCTTT.